Listed below are T cell receptor beta chains from one sample, sequenced in a study of CD8+CD57+ T cells in acquired aplastic anemia. TCRdb reprocessed the reads via MiXCR and lists one record per CDR3 protein. The sample contains about 470,000 distinct CDR3 sequences, around 30% of which appear only once. Sample: sorted CD4+, CD8+, or CD8+CD57+ T cells (not recorded which) from PBMCs. The source of these receptors is a human donor with aplastic anemia. CDR3s include the opening cysteine and the closing phenylalanine or tryptophan. A D gene is named only where the DNA matches it firmly. Clone size, where shown, is once, few, many, or a class for clones that have expanded.

size	V	D	J	DNA	CDR3
NA	TRBV3-1	NA	TRBJ2-5	TGTGCCAGCAGCCAACTCGTTTGGGGGGCGACGGAGACCCAGTACTTC	CASSQLVWGATETQYF
NA	TRBV7-6	NA	TRBJ2-2	TGTGCCAGCAGCTTAGTAGGGCAGACCGGGGAGCTGTTTTTT	CASSLVGQTGELFF
many	TRBV10-3	NA	TRBJ2-1	TGTGCCATCAGTGAGGTGGGAGAGCAGTTCTTC	CAISEVGEQFF
few	TRBV19	NA	TRBJ2-7	TGTGCCAGTATGGGGGCTCAGGGTCCCTACTACGAGCAGTACTTC	CASMGAQGPYYEQYF
NA	TRBV11-1	TRBD1	TRBJ1-5	TGTGTCAGCAGCTTGGGGGACAGCCTTTATAGCAATCAGCCCCAGCATTTT	CVSSLGDSLYSNQPQHF
many	TRBV7-9	NA	TRBJ2-1	TGTGCCAGCAGCTTAATCCTGAGGAATGAGCAGTTCTTC	CASSLILRNEQFF
NA	TRBV12-5	NA	TRBJ2-1	TGTGCTAGTGGTTTGGGGGGATTAACCTACAATGAGCAGTTCTTC	CASGLGGLTYNEQFF
NA	TRBV4-1	NA	TRBJ1-1	TGCGCCAGCAGCCAAGACAGGGACACTGGAGCTTTCTTT	CASSQDRDTGAFF
NA	TRBV27	TRBD2	TRBJ2-5	TGTGCCAGCAGTTTGGGCGGGGGGGGCGTTTTGGAGACCCAGTACTTC	CASSLGGGGVLETQYF
once	TRBV2	NA	TRBJ1-5	TGTGCCAGCAGTGATAGGGCTCCAGGACAACCCCAGCATTTT	CASSDRAPGQPQHF
few	TRBV29-1	TRBD1	TRBJ1-2	TGCAGCGTCGACAGGGGGTTGAGCTATGGCTACACCTTC	CSVDRGLSYGYTF
NA	TRBV18	NA	TRBJ2-7	TGTGCCAGCTCACCTTTGGCAGGCGACGAGCAGTACTTC	CASSPLAGDEQYF
NA	TRBV30	NA	TRBJ1-2	TGTGCCTGGGATGGTTATGGCTACACCTTC	CAWDGYGYTF
NA	TRBV5-1	TRBD2	TRBJ2-1	TGCGCCAGCAGCCTTGGACTAGCGCGAGACAATGAGCAGTTCTTC	CASSLGLARDNEQFF
many	TRBV7-2	NA	TRBJ2-5	TGTGCCAGCAGCCAAGGAGCAGGTCTAGAGACCCAGTACTTC	CASSQGAGLETQYF
NA	TRBV7-3	NA	TRBJ2-5	TGTGCCAGCAGCTTACTTTCCGGCGTCCAAGAGGCCCAGTACTTC	CASSLLSGVQEAQYF
few	TRBV19	NA	TRBJ2-2	TGTGCCAGTAGTATCTCCGGCGACGGGGAGCTGTTTTTT	CASSISGDGELFF
many	TRBV9	TRBD1	TRBJ1-1	TGTGCCAGCAGCGTAACGGGACAGTCGAACACTGAAGCTTTCTTT	CASSVTGQSNTEAFF
many	TRBV5-1	NA	TRBJ2-5	TGCGCCAGCAGCTTGACTGGGGCAGAGACCCAGTACTTC	CASSLTGAETQYF
few	TRBV5-5	NA	TRBJ1-2	TGTGCCAGCAGCATACCGGGACTTCTGGGCTATGGCTACACCTTC	CASSIPGLLGYGYTF
NA	TRBV2	NA	TRBJ2-7	TGTGCCGGCACAGAAACGACCGAGCAGTACTTC	CAGTETTEQYF
NA	TRBV10-3	NA	TRBJ1-2	TGTGCCAGCAGTTACTGGGCTAGCGGGAGCTATGGCTACACCTTC	CASSYWASGSYGYTF
many	TRBV19	NA	TRBJ1-4	TGTGCCAGTAGTATCGGCGCAACTAATGAAAAACTGTTTTTT	CASSIGATNEKLFF
few	TRBV20-1	NA	TRBJ2-7	TGCAGTGCTTTTAAGGGACTCAAGGCCTACGAGCAGTACTTC	CSAFKGLKAYEQYF
many	TRBV25-1	NA	TRBJ1-1	TGTGCCAGCAGTAATCCCGGGGCCACTGAAGCTTTCTTT	CASSNPGATEAFF
NA	TRBV25-1	NA	TRBJ2-3	TGTGCCCGCAGTGGAAGCGGGAGCACAGATACGCAGTATTTT	CARSGSGSTDTQYF
NA	TRBV25-1	TRBD1	TRBJ2-5	TGTGCCAGCAGTGGCGACAGGGACCAAGAGACCCAGTACTTC	CASSGDRDQETQYF
NA	TRBV7-8	NA	TRBJ2-7	TGTGCCAGCAGCTTAGAAGGGGAGTACGAGCAGTACTTC	CASSLEGEYEQYF
few	TRBV25-1	NA	TRBJ2-7	TGTGCCAGCAGCCAAGCCCGGACCGGAGCCTACGAGCAGTACTTC	CASSQARTGAYEQYF
NA	TRBV7-3	TRBD2	TRBJ2-3	TGTGCCAGCGGCGGGGGGGCCGAGGGCACAGATACGCAGTATTTT	CASGGGAEGTDTQYF
NA	TRBV25-1	NA	TRBJ1-1	TGTGCCAGCTCAAACGGAGGGACTAAGAACACTGAAGCTTTCTTT	CASSNGGTKNTEAFF
NA	TRBV20-1	NA	TRBJ1-2	TGCAGTGCAAGACAAAGCGGGAACTATGGCTACACCTTC	CSARQSGNYGYTF
NA	TRBV7-3	TRBD1	TRBJ2-2	TGTGCCAGCAGTCGGGACAGGTTGGCGAACACCGGGGAGCTGTTTTTT	CASSRDRLANTGELFF
few	TRBV5-1	TRBD2	TRBJ2-7	TGCGCCAGCAGCTTGGCGGGAGGTGTATACGAGCAGTACTTC	CASSLAGGVYEQYF
NA	TRBV10-2	TRBD2	TRBJ2-3	TGCGCCAGCCGGACTAGCGGGGGGGGAGATACGCAGTATTTT	CASRTSGGGDTQYF
NA	TRBV9	TRBD1	TRBJ2-7	TGTGCCAGCTCACCGGACAGGGGCTTGGAGGAGCAGTACTTC	CASSPDRGLEEQYF
many	TRBV5-6	TRBD2	TRBJ2-7	TGTGCCAGCAGCTTGGCCGTGGCGGGAGTCTCCGAGCAGTACTTC	CASSLAVAGVSEQYF
NA	TRBV19	NA	TRBJ1-1	TGTGCCAGTAAAAGGGACTGGAACACTGAAGCTTTCTTT	CASKRDWNTEAFF
many	TRBV2	NA	TRBJ1-2	TGTGCCAGCAGAGCAACAGGATCGGGTGGCTACACCTTC	CASRATGSGGYTF
few	TRBV9	NA	TRBJ2-1	TGTGCCAGCAGCGGGCTAATGGGCAATGAGCAGTTCTTC	CASSGLMGNEQFF
NA	TRBV7-3	NA	TRBJ1-6	TGTGCCAGCAGCACAAGACAACCCCTCCACTTT	CASSTRQPLHF
NA	TRBV7-2	NA	TRBJ2-7	TGTGCCAGCAGCTTAGCGGGGGGCCCTGTTCGTGAGCAGTACTTC	CASSLAGGPVREQYF
many	TRBV2	TRBD1	TRBJ1-2	TGTGCCAGCAGCGAACAGGGGATGTCTGTTCACTATGGCTACACCTTC	CASSEQGMSVHYGYTF